This TCR beta chain originates from a study of early T cells in non-severe SARS-CoV-2 infection. Study in general: Bulk RNA isolated from unsorted whole blood underwent sequencing; chains were not paired.

Study-wide results and limits: Private and CD4 specificities were missed by VDJdb matching, skewed to anti-spike CD8.

The library protocol tagged individual cDNA molecules with unique molecular identifiers. Each CDR3 protein gets one entry after TCRdb re-called the 5' RACE reads with MiXCR. Among approximately 70,000 distinct CDR3 sequences listed, under 15% were seen once. This clonotype was seen repeatedly, ten times or more. Its cognate antigen is unknown. This CDR3 spans 16 amino acids. CDR1 and CDR2 (germline): SNHLY, FYNNEI. V gave up 4 bases and J gave up 0 bases, with 10 bases separating them. The receptor was derived from an adult who was a healthcare worker with PCR-confirmed SARS-CoV-2 infection or an uninfected control (not recorded which). Sequencing input: whole blood. V is TRBV2 and J is TRBJ2-6; D remains unclear. CDR3 in DNA: TGTGCCAGCAGTGCCAGGCCGAGCTCTGGGGCCAACGTCCTGACTTTC. It encodes CASSARPSSGANVLTF.